The 7 T cell receptor beta chains in this list originate from one sample, sequenced in a study of beta chain features in type 1 diabetes. Overall study results and limits: Within each of all four CD4+ subsets, Type 1 diabetes patients had TCRB CDR3s that were moderately but significantly shorter.

Isolated RNA was reverse transcribed in full, so expressed TCRB transcripts were sequenced. Sequencing used immunoSEQ multiplex PCR; TCRdb keeps in-frame clones, though not all of them. The table lists 310,000 or so clones, 14% to 15% of them singletons. For these receptors, no antigen is known. Sequenced: naive CD4+ T cells from blood. These receptors were collected from a man aged 18 to 29 with type 1 diabetes.

The V and J genes are TRBV18 and TRBJ1-5; 7 bases fit TRBD1. Germline V CDR1 and CDR2: KGHSH, LQKENI. With V trimmed by 3 bases and J by 6 bases, 8 bases remained unmatched. CDR3 length equals 15 residues. CDR3 sequence reads: CASSPLGQKGQPQHF. The CDR3 region has the DNA TGTGCCAGCTCACCTCTGGGACAGAAGGGTCAGCCCCAGCATTTT. Full variable domain (rest looked up from reference TRBV18 and TRBJ1-5): NAGVMQNPRHLVRRRGQEARLRCSPMKGHSHVYWYRQLPEEGLKFMVYLQKENIIDESGMPKERFSAEFPKEGPSILRIQQVVRGDSAAYFCASSPLGQKGQPQHFGDGTRLSIL.

In its sample, this clone was seen a few times. The chain employs TRBV7-8 and TRBJ2-6; D is possibly TRBD1 (6 bases). The CDR3 has 15 residues. The V end lost 3 bases, the J end lost 1 base, and 7 bases lay between the germline ends. Germline values: CDR1 SGHVS, CDR2 FQNEAQ. The CDR3 here is CASSFTGSGANVLTF. The CDR3 nucleotides read TGTGCCAGCAGCTTTACAGGGTCTGGGGCCAACGTCCTGACTTTC.

The rearrangement uses TRBV28 and TRBJ1-1, with 7 positions matching TRBD1. Germline V gene data show CDR1 as MDHEN and CDR2 as SYDVKM. V trimming: 6 bases; J trimming: 3 bases; junction bases outside the gene matches: 10. CDR3 length equals 15 residues. The DNA of the CDR3 is TGTGCCAGCAGCCCCAGACAGGGTTGGGACACTGAAGCTTTCTTT. Its protein is CASSPRQGWDTEAFF.

V is TRBV11-2 and J is TRBJ1-1; possible D gene TRBD1, 5 bases. The V gene's germline CDR1 is SGHAT and CDR2 FQNNGV. The CDR3 length is 16 residues. V lost 6 bases and J 0 bases, leaving 17 bases between the germline ends. CDR3 bases: TGTGCCAGCAGAATTTACCCAGGGAATGTGAACACTGAAGCTTTCTTT. The encoded protein is CASRIYPGNVNTEAFF. Variable domain in full (rest from reference TRBV11-2 and TRBJ1-1): EAGVAQSPRYKIIEKRQSVAFWCNPISGHATLYWYQQILGQGPKLLIQFQNNGVVDDSQLPKDRFSAERLKGVDSTLKIQPAKLEDSAVYLCASRIYPGNVNTEAFFGQGTRLTVV.

The chain is built from TRBV28 and TRBJ2-7; 8 bases are a match to TRBD1. The CDR3 runs to 13 residues. CDR1 MDHEN and CDR2 SYDVKM come from the germline V gene. Trimming at V came to 6 bases and at J to 4 bases, leaving 5 bases not matched to a gene. CDR3 sequence (DNA): TGTGCCAGCAGCCCGGACAGGGTGTACGAGCAGTACTTC. Protein: CASSPDRVYEQYF.

This clone was counted between two and nine times. V usage is TRBV27 and J usage is TRBJ1-2; D is perhaps TRBD1 (6 bases). Trimming took off 5 bases at V and 4 bases at J, with 20 bases between the two ends. This CDR3 spans 16 amino acids. Germline CDR1 reads MNHEY; CDR2 reads SMNVEV (reference sequence). CDR3 protein: CASSTPSQGRLYGYTF. The CDR3 DNA follows: TGTGCCAGCAGTACACCCTCACAGGGAAGACTCTATGGCTACACCTTC.

This clone has more than one count but fewer than ten. This chain connects TRBV6-4 to TRBJ2-1; the match to TRBD2 covers 9 bases. The CDR3 has 15 amino acids. V lost 6 bases to trimming and J lost 8 bases; unmatched junction nucleotides: 11. CDR1 is MRHNA and CDR2 is SNTAGT in the germline V gene. CDR3 amino acids: CASSFWAGGPDEQFF. CDR3 nucleotide sequence: TGTGCCAGCAGCTTCTGGGCGGGGGGGCCGGATGAGCAGTTCTTC.